The 4 T cell receptor beta chains reported below all come from one sample, sequenced in a study of T cell responses to AZD1222 COVID-19 vaccine. Sequenced by immunoSEQ multiplex PCR; TCRdb stores in-frame clones only, minus some. The profile covers 100,000 to 150,000 clones, with approximately 89% appearing a single time and less than 6.5% taken by the ten largest. Sequencing used peripheral blood, obtained on day 0 of AZD1222 vaccination. These receptors were taken from an adult in good health.

The V gene is TRBV7-2, the J gene TRBJ1-2, with 8 bases identical to TRBD1. Germline CDR1 and CDR2: SGHTA and FQGNSA. The CDR3 has 15 residues. After removal of 5 bases from V and 0 bases from J, the junction contained 5 bases not matched to a gene. Here the CDR3 DNA reads TGTGCCAGCAGCCCGGGACAGGAGGCTAACTATGGCTACACCTTC. Translating it yields CASSPGQEANYGYTF.

The V and J genes are TRBV11-2 and TRBJ1-6; D call uncertain. Germline CDR1 SGHAT, CDR2 FQNNGV. The CDR3 is 16 residues long. Trimming shortened V by 4 bases and J by 6 bases, and 16 bases separated the two germline ends. The CDR3 loop is CASSSLRVGRNSPLHF. The CDR3 DNA follows: TGTGCCAGCAGCTCCCTTAGGGTTGGCCGTAATTCACCCCTCCACTTT.

CDR3 nucleotide sequence: TGTGCCAGCAGACCCAGAATTGGGGGCTATAGCAATCAGCCCCAGCATTTT. Amino acid sequence: CASRPRIGGYSNQPQHF. The chain joins TRBV27 to TRBJ1-5; TRBD1 is a possible D gene (6 bases). The ends were cut back, 6 bases at V and 0 bases at J, with 18 bases in the middle. Germline V gene data show CDR1 as MNHEY and CDR2 as SMNVEV (reference sequence). This CDR3 is built from 17 residues.

The chain employs TRBV11-3 and TRBJ2-1, with D possibly matching TRBD2 (5 bases). V was trimmed by 2 bases and J by 9 bases, leaving 14 bases between them. Germline CDR1 reads SGHNT; CDR2 reads YENEEA. The CDR3 runs 14 residues. The CDR3 nucleotides read TGTGCCAGCAGCTTACCCCGAAGCGGAAGTGAGCAGTTCTTC. This sequence encodes CASSLPRSGSEQFF.